These 20 T cell receptor beta chains were sequenced from one sample in a study of blood T cells in healthy people across ages (dated by TCRdb to 2013 to 2016). Library preparation was by 5' RACE. These reads were obtained on an Illumina HiSeq 2500. A second PCR of roughly 6 to 12 cycles was performed with a sample-barcoded 5' primer and a J-beta primer mix. TCRdb reprocessed the public reads (quality trimming at Q25 with fastp, clone calling with MiXCR) and kept in-frame beta chains. Every entry covers one CDR3 protein and lists the most common genes and DNA from its rows. This sample comprises around 1.5 million distinct CDR3 sequences, around 42% of them detected only once. The ten most abundant clones make up 7.9% of the sample. Sequenced sample: blood. Receptors were obtained from a woman between 18 and 30 years old in good health.

This chain uses TRBV4-1 with TRBJ1-2, with D tentatively TRBD1 (5 bases). Trimming took 1 base from V and 5 from J, leaving 14 bases between them. The CDR3 consists of 15 residues. Germline loops: CDR1 MGHRA, CDR2 YSYEKL. CDR3 DNA sequence: TGCGCCAGCAGCCAAGTAATTGGGGGATCGTATGGCTACACCTTC. As protein: CASSQVIGGSYGYTF.

This rearrangement joins TRBV29-1 to TRBJ2-1, with unresolved D. There are 14 residues in the CDR3. The ends were cut back, 4 bases at V and 5 bases at J, with 15 bases in the middle. Germline V gene sequence: CDR1 SQVTM, CDR2 ANQGSEA. The CDR3 DNA reads as TGCAGCGTTGTTGGTACGGCAAGAAACAATGAGCAGTTCTTC. Amino acid sequence: CSVVGTARNNEQFF.

This clonotype was detected a few times. This chain connects TRBV25-1 to TRBJ2-1; D unresolved. V lost 3 bases, J lost 8 bases, and 5 bases lay in between. Germline CDR1 is MGHDK and CDR2 is SYGVNS. The CDR3 extends over 11 amino acids. For the CDR3, the DNA is TGTGCCAGCAGTGACGCTTATGAGCAGTTCTTC. Translation gives CASSDAYEQFF.

This rearrangement joins TRBV5-1 to TRBJ2-5, with D perhaps assigned TRBD1 or TRBD2 (5 bases each). This CDR3 is built from 14 residues. The V end was cut by 4 bases, the J end by 2 bases, with 12 bases between. Germline values: CDR1 SGHRS, CDR2 YFSETQ. This CDR3 is CASSPWDPQETQYF. The CDR3 bases are TGCGCCAGCAGCCCGTGGGACCCGCAAGAGACCCAGTACTTC. The variable domain in full, completed from reference TRBV5-1 and TRBJ2-5, reads KAGVTQTPRYLIKTRGQQVTLSCSPISGHRSVSWYQQTPGQGLQFLFEYFSETQRNKGNFPGRFSGRQFSNSRSEMNVSTLELGDSALYLCASSPWDPQETQYFGPGTRLLVL.

The rearrangement uses TRBV30 and TRBJ2-7; 8 bases line up with TRBD2. The CDR3 contains 15 residues. Trimming at V came to 1 base and at J to 4 bases, leaving 9 bases not matched to a gene. Germline V gene data show CDR1 as GTSNPN and CDR2 as SVGIG (reference sequence). As DNA, the CDR3 is TGTGCCTGGAGTGGGTTAGCGGGAAGGAAGTACGAGCAGTACTTC. Its translation: CAWSGLAGRKYEQYF.

This clonotype showed up many times. This chain joins TRBV29-1 and TRBJ2-7, with D perhaps TRBD1 or TRBD2 (5 bases each). Germline V gene data show CDR1 as SQVTM and CDR2 as ANQGSEA. The ends were cut back, 0 bases at V and 2 bases at J, with 5 bases in the middle. The CDR3 extends over 12 amino acids. Here the CDR3 DNA reads TGCAGCGTTGAAGAGGGGGCCTACGAGCAGTACTTC. Amino acids: CSVEEGAYEQYF.

The V gene is TRBV5-1, the J gene TRBJ2-5, with D uncertain. The J call may be faulty, since TRBJ2-7 better matches the DNA end. Germline V lookup: CDR1 SGHRS, CDR2 YFSETQ. The CDR3 has 12 amino acids. In nucleotides, the CDR3 is TGCGCCAGCAGCTTTCCCGGGTTCGAGCAGTACTTC. Translated, it gives CASSFPGFEQYF.

This chain uses TRBV27 with TRBJ2-5, with TRBD2 identical over 11 bases. V dropped 8 bases and J dropped 2; count of bases not matched to a gene: 7. The length of the CDR3 is 15 residues. The germline CDR1 and CDR2 sequences are MNHEY and SMNVEV (reference sequence). The CDR3 nucleotides are TGTGCCAGCGCTAGACTAGCGGGGATTCAAGAGACCCAGTACTTC. It translates to CASARLAGIQETQYF.

The chain carries TRBV5-1 and TRBJ2-7, with TRBD2 matching over 11 bases. Germline CDR1 reads SGHRS; CDR2 reads YFSETQ. Germline trimming cut 4 bases from V and 7 bases from J; bases unmatched to any gene: 13. This CDR3 contains 16 residues. The CDR3 sequence is CASSLLTSGDSNEQYF. The CDR3 nucleotides are TGCGCCAGCAGCCTGCTGACTAGCGGGGATTCCAATGAGCAGTACTTC.

V usage is TRBV24-1 and J usage is TRBJ1-2; D not resolved. Germline V gene sequence: CDR1 KGHDR, CDR2 SFDVKD. The CDR3 contains 12 residues. V was trimmed by 2 bases and J by 5 bases, leaving 5 bases between them. CDR3 sequence reads: CATSDSLYGYTF. The CDR3 DNA reads as TGTGCCACCAGTGATTCTTTATATGGCTACACCTTC.

This clonotype was detected only once. The rearrangement joins TRBV7-9 to TRBJ2-1; D assignment may be TRBD1 or TRBD2 (6 bases each). Trimming stripped 10 bases from V and 2 bases from J, with 12 bases between. This CDR3 comprises 13 residues. Germline CDR1 is SEHNR and CDR2 is FQNEAQ (reference sequence). The CDR3, as DNA: TGTGCCACCCCGAGGGGGGCCTACAATGAGCAGTTCTTC. It yields the protein CATPRGAYNEQFF.

This clonotype was detected once. This chain joins TRBV18 and TRBJ1-2; 12 bases align to TRBD1. Losses at the gene ends were 2 bases for V and 2 bases for J; bases not matched to a gene: 3. Germline CDR1 reads KGHSH; CDR2 reads LQKENI. CDR3 length: 16 residues. CDR3 coding DNA: TGTGCCAGCTCACCAGGGACAGGGGGCTCCAACTATGGCTACACCTTC. The encoded protein is CASSPGTGGSNYGYTF.

This chain uses TRBV3-1 with TRBJ2-5; D perhaps matches TRBD1 (5 bases). V was shortened by 4 bases and J by 3 bases, with 15 bases between the two germline ends. Per germline, CDR1 LGHDT and CDR2 YNNKEL (reference sequence). The CDR3 loop spans 15 amino acids. The chain's CDR3 is CASSPLDQGEETQYF. CDR3 nucleotide sequence: TGTGCCAGCAGCCCCTTGGATCAGGGTGAAGAGACCCAGTACTTC.

The genes are TRBV7-3 and TRBJ2-1; 13 bases are shared with TRBD2. V gave up 5 bases and J gave up 10 bases; unmatched junction bases: 8. Germline V gene sequence: CDR1 SGHTA, CDR2 FQGTGA. There are 15 residues in the CDR3. The CDR3 nucleotides are TGTGCCAGCAGCGCCGGGACTAGCGGGATCTACGAGCAGTTCTTC. Its protein product is CASSAGTSGIYEQFF.

The rearrangement links TRBV20-1 to TRBJ2-5; 10 nucleotides match TRBD2. The CDR3 spans 17 residues. CDR1 is DFQATT and CDR2 is SNEGSKA in the germline V gene (reference sequence). The junction had 20 bases not matched to a gene; V was cut back by 2 bases and J by 11 bases. CDR3: CSARIAASGSTVNEQYF. CDR3 DNA: TGCAGTGCTAGAATCGCGGCTAGCGGGAGTACTGTGAATGAGCAGTACTTC.

This chain uses TRBV7-2 with TRBJ1-6; D gene unclear. Germline loops: CDR1 SGHTA, CDR2 FQGNSA. With 1 base removed from V and 0 bases from J, the gap between germline ends came to 13 bases. The CDR3 is made up of 18 amino acids. The CDR3 coding sequence is TGTGCCAGCAGCTTAGACCCCTACCGGAGCTCCTATAATTCACCCCTCCACTTT. Encoded protein: CASSLDPYRSSYNSPLHF.

CDR3 protein: CASGGLAGTEQYF. The CDR3 nucleotides are TGCGCCAGCGGGGGACTAGCGGGAACCGAGCAGTACTTC. The chain joins TRBV10-1 to TRBJ2-7, with 13 bases lining up with TRBD2. CDR1 WNHNN and CDR2 SYGVQD come from the germline V gene (reference sequence). The CDR3 totals 13 residues. V lost 8 bases and J lost 6; bases outside the gene matches: 4.

With respect to this clonotype: A junction end diverges from the germline sequence, so it may reflect a read error. This sequence joins TRBV10-2 and TRBJ2-1; 9 bases are a match to TRBD2. The germline V gene encodes CDR1 WSHSY and CDR2 SAAADI. The CDR3 covers 15 residues. In nucleotides, the CDR3 is TGCGTCAGCAGAGCTATAGCGGGAGATATGGGTGAGCAGTTCTTC. Protein sequence: CVSRAIAGDMGEQFF.

A word on this clonotype: One end of the junction does not line up with germline, which may come from a read error. The chain has TRBV2 and TRBJ2-7, with D uncertain. In germline, CDR1 is SNHLY, CDR2 FYNNEI. The CDR3 loop spans 15 amino acids. The CDR3 sequence is CTSSEIQTASSAQYF. The CDR3 DNA follows: TGTACCAGCAGTGAGATCCAGACGGCCAGCTCAGCGCAGTACTTC. Together with reference TRBV2 and TRBJ2-7, the CDR3 gives the full variable domain: EPEVTQTPSHQVTQMGQEVILRCVPISNHLYFYWYRQILGQKVEFLVSFYNNEISEKSEIFDDQFSVERPDGSNFTLKIRSTKLEDSAMYFCTSSEIQTASSAQYFGPGTRLTVT.

The chain links TRBV20-1 to TRBJ2-5, with D perhaps TRBD1 (6 bases). The germline V and J ends were trimmed by 6 bases and 2 bases, with 16 bases remaining between them. This CDR3 is built from 14 residues. Germline-derived CDR1 and CDR2 are DFQATT and SNEGSKA (reference sequence). CDR3 sequence reads: CSAGGIYAQETQYF. DNA of the CDR3: TGCAGTGCAGGGGGTATTTACGCACAAGAGACCCAGTACTTC.